These 18 T cell receptor beta chains came from one sample sequenced in a study of long-term antiretroviral therapy in people with HIV. Sequencing relied on immunoSEQ assay v3.0, run at survey level. Method: immunoSEQ multiplex PCR; TCRdb's copy keeps in-frame clones and lacks some. The repertoire holds roughly 14,000 clones, with 65% to 80% as singletons. The input for sequencing was unsorted PBMCs, taken 3.1 years after starting antiretroviral therapy. The receptors here all came from a middle-aged man with HIV.

The V gene is TRBV19, the J gene TRBJ1-5, with unresolved D. CDR3 length equals 13 residues. V lost 1 base and J 5 bases, leaving 6 bases between the germline ends. CDR1 and CDR2 (germline): LNHDA, SQIVND (reference sequence). In DNA, the CDR3 is TGTGCCAGTAGTATAGGAGGAGATCAGCCCCAGCATTTT. Its protein product is CASSIGGDQPQHF.

This rearrangement joins TRBV30 to TRBJ1-1, with D unresolved. CDR3 length: 13 residues. The ends were cut back, 4 bases at V and 7 bases at J, with 16 bases in the middle. CDR1 is GTSNPN, CDR2 SVGIG, per germline (reference sequence). CDR3 sequence (DNA): TGTGCCTGGACCACCTATGGGGATAATGAAGCTTTCTTT. It is translated as CAWTTYGDNEAFF.

V and J are TRBV4-2 and TRBJ1-4; 7 bases are shared with TRBD1. Germline CDR1 is LGHNA and CDR2 is YNFKEQ. Trimming at V came to 4 bases and at J to 6 bases, leaving 8 bases not matched to a gene. The CDR3 sequence is 15 residues long. The CDR3 sequence: CASSPLGTADEKLFF. DNA of the CDR3: TGTGCCAGCAGCCCGCTGGGGACAGCCGATGAAAAACTGTTTTTT.

The V and J genes are TRBV15 and TRBJ2-7, with TRBD1 matching over 7 bases. The V gene's germline CDR1 is LNHNV and CDR2 YYDKDF (reference sequence). The CDR3 covers 16 residues. The J segment lost 5 bases and the V segment lost 5 bases, leaving 15 bases of the junction unmatched. In DNA, the CDR3 is TGTGCCACCAGCCCCCGGAAGACAGGGAGAGACAACGAGCAGTACTTC. It specifies CATSPRKTGRDNEQYF. Full variable domain (missing parts from reference TRBV15 and TRBJ2-7): DAMVIQNPRYQVTQFGKPVTLSCSQTLNHNVMYWYQQKSSQAPKLLFHYYDKDFNNEADTPDNFQSRRPNTSFCFLDIRSPGLGDTAMYLCATSPRKTGRDNEQYFGPGTRLTVT.

This clone was counted between two and nine times. The rearrangement links TRBV10-3 to TRBJ1-5; TRBD1 matches at 9 bases. Germline-derived CDR1 and CDR2 are ENHRY and SYGVKD. The CDR3 extends over 14 amino acids. After removal of 10 bases from V and 2 bases from J, the junction contained 6 bases not matched to a gene. The CDR3 protein is CATWTGEGNQPQHF. The CDR3 bases are TGTGCCACCTGGACAGGGGAGGGCAATCAGCCCCAGCATTTT.

J is TRBJ2-2 and V is TRBV19; the D gene could be TRBD1 or TRBD2 (6 bases each). Between the trimmed V and J ends, which lost 8 bases and 9 bases, there was a span of 16 bases. CDR3 length: 13 residues. From germline, CDR1 is LNHDA and CDR2 SQIVND (reference sequence). As DNA, the CDR3 is TGTGCCAGTTCTACCCCCGGGGGCTGGGAGCTGTTTTTT. Its protein product is CASSTPGGWELFF.

The genes are TRBV4-2 and TRBJ1-3; D is possibly TRBD1 (5 bases). The ends were cut back, 0 bases at V and 4 bases at J, with 13 bases in the middle. This CDR3 contains 16 residues. In germline, CDR1 is LGHNA, CDR2 YNFKEQ. The CDR3 DNA sequence: TGTGCCAGCAGCCAAGATTGGGCGGGGCCCGGAAACACCATATATTTT. Its protein is CASSQDWAGPGNTIYF.

The chain uses TRBV5-8 and TRBJ2-2, with 15 bases identical to TRBD2. The CDR3 covers 19 residues. With 3 bases clipped from V and 4 bases from J, the junction kept 10 bases outside the gene matches. Germline CDR1 is SGHTS and CDR2 is YDEGEE. CDR3 coding DNA: TGTGCCAGCAGCTCCCGGACTAGCGGGGGGGTAGCGGTCACCGGGGAGCTGTTTTTT. Protein sequence: CASSSRTSGGVAVTGELFF.

DNA of the CDR3: TGTGCCAGCACCCCAGGGAGCCCCTACAATGAGCAGTTCTTC. This gives the protein CASTPGSPYNEQFF. The chain couples TRBV27 to TRBJ2-1; either TRBD1 or TRBD2 may fit D (5 bases each). Germline values: CDR1 MNHEY, CDR2 SMNVEV (reference sequence). The CDR3 totals 14 residues. Trimming cost V 7 bases and J 2 bases, with 12 bases left between them.

The chain joins TRBV7-9 to TRBJ1-4; D may be TRBD1 (5 bases). The CDR3 is 16 amino acids. The V end lost 6 bases, the J end lost 3 bases, and 17 bases lay between the germline ends. Per the germline V gene, CDR1 is SEHNR and CDR2 is FQNEAQ (reference sequence). The CDR3 here is CASSTFRGEANEKLFF. The CDR3 nucleotides read TGTGCCAGCAGTACATTCCGGGGGGAGGCTAATGAAAAACTGTTTTTT.

The J gene is TRBJ2-5, the V gene TRBV30; the match to TRBD1 covers 9 bases. This CDR3 region has 15 residues. The germline V gene has CDR1 GTSNPN and CDR2 SVGIG (reference sequence). With 2 bases clipped from V and 5 bases from J, the junction kept 9 bases outside the gene matches. This CDR3 reads CAWSQGTGSGETQYF. The CDR3 DNA sequence: TGTGCCTGGAGTCAAGGGACAGGGTCAGGGGAGACCCAGTACTTC. Complete variable domain (other parts from reference TRBV30 and TRBJ2-5): SQTIHQWPATLVQPVGSPLSLECTVEGTSNPNLYWYRQAAGRGLQLLFYSVGIGQISSEVPQNLSASRPQDRQFILSSKKLLLSDSGFYLCAWSQGTGSGETQYFGPGTRLLVL.

The rearrangement uses TRBV7-9 and TRBJ2-6; D ambiguous. V lost 1 base to trimming and J lost 5 bases, with 15 bases between them. Germline lookup yields CDR1 SEHNR and CDR2 FQNEAQ (reference sequence). The CDR3 spans 17 residues. CDR3 in DNA: TGTGCCAGCAGCTTAGTGCCGTCCTACGGCAGGGCCAACGTCCTGACTTTC. It specifies CASSLVPSYGRANVLTF.

A note on this clone: The sample carries other DNA sequences with the same CDR3. The V call is TRBV11-2, the J call TRBJ2-1; D is unresolved. Trimming stripped 6 bases from V and 5 bases from J, with 8 bases between. The germline gives CDR1 SGHAT, CDR2 FQNNGV. The CDR3 totals 12 residues. The CDR3 region is CASSLTHNEQFF. In DNA, the CDR3 is TGTGCCAGCAGTTTGACACACAATGAGCAGTTCTTC.

This chain links TRBV29-1 with TRBJ2-5; tentative D call: TRBD2 (5 bases). The CDR3 sequence is 12 residues long. Germline CDR1 reads SQVTM; CDR2 reads ANQGSEA. Trimming pared 7 bases from V and 4 bases from J, leaving 13 bases between. The CDR3 spells CSAGFLGETQYF. The CDR3 bases are TGCAGCGCGGGATTCCTGGGAGAGACCCAGTACTTC.

The chain couples TRBV30 to TRBJ2-7; 9 bases map to TRBD1. CDR1 and CDR2 from the germline V gene are GTSNPN and SVGIG (reference sequence). The CDR3 extends over 14 amino acids. V lost 2 bases and J lost 4; bases outside the gene matches: 6. The CDR3 DNA sequence: TGTGCCTGGAGTCCCGTCGGGACAGGGTACGAGCAGTACTTC. It encodes CAWSPVGTGYEQYF.

The chain carries TRBV4-1 and TRBJ1-5; perhaps TRBD1 as D (6 bases). The CDR3 covers 18 residues. V was clipped by 1 base and J by 0 bases, with 16 bases between them. Germline CDR1 is MGHRA and CDR2 is YSYEKL. The CDR3 sequence is CASSQVIQGGRSNQPQHF. CDR3 nucleotides: TGCGCCAGCAGCCAAGTGATACAGGGTGGTCGTAGCAATCAGCCCCAGCATTTT.

This clone has a handful of counts. The gene calls are TRBV27 and TRBJ1-5; D not certain. This CDR3 region has 13 residues. V was shortened by 9 bases and J by 2 bases, with 11 bases between the two germline ends. Germline assignment: CDR1 MNHEY and CDR2 SMNVEV (reference sequence). This chain's CDR3 is CASGAQGNQPQHF. The CDR3 coding sequence is TGTGCCAGTGGAGCCCAGGGCAATCAGCCCCAGCATTTT.

The rearrangement links TRBV28 to TRBJ2-7; TRBD1 is a possible D gene (6 bases). The V and J ends lost 6 bases and 7 bases respectively, with 7 bases between them. Germline values: CDR1 MDHEN, CDR2 SYDVKM. The CDR3 has 10 residues. The CDR3 here is CASSQGEQYF. CDR3 in DNA: TGTGCCAGCAGCCAGGGGGAGCAGTACTTC.